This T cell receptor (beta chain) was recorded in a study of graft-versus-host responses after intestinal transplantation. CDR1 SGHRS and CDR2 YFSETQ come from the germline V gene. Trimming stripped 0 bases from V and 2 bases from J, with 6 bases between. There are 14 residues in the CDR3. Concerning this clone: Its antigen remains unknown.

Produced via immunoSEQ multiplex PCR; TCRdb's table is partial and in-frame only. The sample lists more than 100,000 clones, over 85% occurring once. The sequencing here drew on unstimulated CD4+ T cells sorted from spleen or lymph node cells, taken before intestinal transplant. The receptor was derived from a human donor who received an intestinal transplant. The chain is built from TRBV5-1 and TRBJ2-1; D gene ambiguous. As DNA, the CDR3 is TGCGCCAGCAGCTTGGATTCTACCTACAATGAGCAGTTCTTC. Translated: CASSLDSTYNEQFF.